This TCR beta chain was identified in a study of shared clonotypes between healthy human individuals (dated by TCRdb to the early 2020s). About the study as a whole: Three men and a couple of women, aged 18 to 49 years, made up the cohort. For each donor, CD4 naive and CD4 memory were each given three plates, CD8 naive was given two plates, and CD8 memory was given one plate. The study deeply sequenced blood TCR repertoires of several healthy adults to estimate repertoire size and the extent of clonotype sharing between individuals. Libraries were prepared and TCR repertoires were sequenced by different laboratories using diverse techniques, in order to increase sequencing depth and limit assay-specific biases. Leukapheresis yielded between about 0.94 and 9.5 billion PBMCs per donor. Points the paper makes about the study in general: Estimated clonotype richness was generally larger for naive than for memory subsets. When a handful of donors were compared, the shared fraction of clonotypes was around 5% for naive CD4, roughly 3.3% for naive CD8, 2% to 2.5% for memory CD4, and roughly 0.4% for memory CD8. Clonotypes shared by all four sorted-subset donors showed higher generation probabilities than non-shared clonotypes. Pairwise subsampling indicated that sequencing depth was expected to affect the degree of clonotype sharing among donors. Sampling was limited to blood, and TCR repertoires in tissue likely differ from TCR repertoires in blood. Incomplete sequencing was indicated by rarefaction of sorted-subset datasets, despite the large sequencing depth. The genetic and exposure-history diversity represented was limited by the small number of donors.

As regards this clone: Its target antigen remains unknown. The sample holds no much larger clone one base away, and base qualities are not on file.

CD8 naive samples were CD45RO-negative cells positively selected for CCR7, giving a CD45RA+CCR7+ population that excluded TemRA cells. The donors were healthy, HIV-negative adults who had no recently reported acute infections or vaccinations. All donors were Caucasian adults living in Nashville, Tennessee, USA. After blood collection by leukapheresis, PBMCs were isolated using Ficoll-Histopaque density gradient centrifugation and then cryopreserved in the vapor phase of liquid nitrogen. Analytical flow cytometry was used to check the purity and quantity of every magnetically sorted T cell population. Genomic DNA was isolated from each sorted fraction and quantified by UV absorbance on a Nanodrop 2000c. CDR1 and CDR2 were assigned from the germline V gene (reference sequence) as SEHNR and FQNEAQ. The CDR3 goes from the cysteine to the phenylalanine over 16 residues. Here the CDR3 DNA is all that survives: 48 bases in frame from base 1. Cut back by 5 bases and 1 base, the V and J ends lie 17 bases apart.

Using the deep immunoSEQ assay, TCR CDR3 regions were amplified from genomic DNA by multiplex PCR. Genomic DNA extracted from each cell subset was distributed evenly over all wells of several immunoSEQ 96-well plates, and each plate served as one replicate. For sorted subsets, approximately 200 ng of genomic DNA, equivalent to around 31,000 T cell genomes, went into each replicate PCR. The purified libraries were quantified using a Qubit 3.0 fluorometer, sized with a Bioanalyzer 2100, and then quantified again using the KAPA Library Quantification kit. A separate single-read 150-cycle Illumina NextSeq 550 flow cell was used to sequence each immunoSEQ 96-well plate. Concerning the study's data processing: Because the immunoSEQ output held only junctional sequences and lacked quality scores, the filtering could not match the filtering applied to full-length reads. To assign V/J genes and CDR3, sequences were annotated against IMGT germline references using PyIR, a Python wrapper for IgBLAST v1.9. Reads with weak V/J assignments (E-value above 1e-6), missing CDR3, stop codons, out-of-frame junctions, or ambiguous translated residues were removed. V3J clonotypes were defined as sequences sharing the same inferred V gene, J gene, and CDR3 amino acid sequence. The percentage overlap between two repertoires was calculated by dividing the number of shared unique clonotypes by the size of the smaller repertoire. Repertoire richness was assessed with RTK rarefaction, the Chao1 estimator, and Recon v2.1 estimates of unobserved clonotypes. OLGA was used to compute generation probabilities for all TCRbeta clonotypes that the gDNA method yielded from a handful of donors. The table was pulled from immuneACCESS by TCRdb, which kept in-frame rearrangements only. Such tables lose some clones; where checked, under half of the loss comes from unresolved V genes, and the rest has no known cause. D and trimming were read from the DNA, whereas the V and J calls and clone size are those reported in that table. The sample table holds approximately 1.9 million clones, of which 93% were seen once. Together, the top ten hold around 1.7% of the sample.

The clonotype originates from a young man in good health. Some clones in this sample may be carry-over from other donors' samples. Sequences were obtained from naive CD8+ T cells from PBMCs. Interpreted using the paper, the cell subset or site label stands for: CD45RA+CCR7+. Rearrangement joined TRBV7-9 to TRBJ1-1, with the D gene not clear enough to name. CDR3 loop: CASSPVLSGENTEAFF. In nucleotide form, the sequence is TGTGCCAGCAGCCCAGTCTTGTCTGGAGAGAACACTGAAGCTTTCTTT. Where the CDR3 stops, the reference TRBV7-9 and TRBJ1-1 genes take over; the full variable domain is DTGVSQNPRHKITKRGQNVTFRCDPISEHNRLYWYRQTLGQGPEFLTYFQNEAQLEKSRLLSDRFSAERPKGSFSTLEIQRTEQGDSAMYLCASSPVLSGENTEAFFGQGTRLTVV.